The 27 T cell receptor beta chains below all came from one sample that was sequenced in a study of cytomegalovirus exposure and HLA in healthy donors. With 60 Vbeta and 13 Jbeta primers, the PCR was carried out. Repertoires were generated with immunoSEQ multiplex PCR, while TCRdb's copy carries only in-frame clones and drops some. The table has approximately 97,000 clones, 77% seen once. Sequencing input: PBMCs. All receptors come from a male donor in good health and CMV-seropositive.

The V gene is TRBV19, the J gene TRBJ2-5, with TRBD2 identical over 11 bases. CDR3 length: 14 residues. Trimming took 3 bases from V and 3 from J; bases not matched to a gene: 0. Germline V CDR1 and CDR2: LNHDA, SQIVND (reference sequence). DNA for the CDR3: TGTGCCAGTAGTATGACTAGCGGGAAAGAGACCCAGTACTTC. Its protein is CASSMTSGKETQYF.

A single count supports this clone. The genes are TRBV5-1 and TRBJ2-7; 10 bases are a match to TRBD2. This CDR3 region has 15 residues. The ends lost 0 bases at V and 4 bases at J; junction bases unmatched: 4. Germline lookup yields CDR1 SGHRS and CDR2 YFSETQ. CDR3 in amino acids: CASSLATSGIYEQYF. The DNA for the CDR3 is TGCGCCAGCAGCTTGGCTACTAGCGGGATTTACGAGCAGTACTTC.

The chain uses TRBV2 and TRBJ2-1; D perhaps matches TRBD2 (6 bases). The V gene lost 4 bases and the J gene lost 3 bases, with 10 bases spanning the gap. Germline V CDR1 and CDR2: SNHLY, FYNNEI. The CDR3 length is 14 residues. The CDR3 loop is CASSVTSSYNEQFF. The CDR3, as DNA: TGTGCCAGCAGTGTCACTAGCAGCTACAATGAGCAGTTCTTC.

The V gene is TRBV5-6, the J gene TRBJ1-2, with TRBD1 as a possible D gene (5 bases). This CDR3 region has 13 residues. V lost 0 bases, J lost 8 bases, and 11 bases lay in between. Germline CDR1 SGHDT, CDR2 YYEEEE. The CDR3 nucleotides are TGTGCCAGCAGCTTGGAAGGGGCCAGAGGCTACACCTTC. This gives the protein CASSLEGARGYTF.

The J gene is TRBJ2-3, the V gene TRBV14, with 9 bases fitting TRBD2. The junction had 5 bases not matched to a gene; V was cut back by 3 bases and J by 1 base. The CDR3 totals 16 residues. Per germline, CDR1 SGHDN and CDR2 FVKESK. The CDR3 DNA sequence: TGTGCCAGCAGCCAGGTTCGGACTAGCGGCACAGATACGCAGTATTTT. Translating gives CASSQVRTSGTDTQYF.

This clone was recorded only once. The chain recombines TRBV29-1 with TRBJ1-1; D is unclear. V was cut by 1 base and J by 1 base, with 7 bases left in between. This CDR3 is built from 13 residues. The V gene's germline CDR1 is SQVTM and CDR2 ANQGSEA. CDR3 region: CSVEVGENTEAFF. Written as DNA, the CDR3 is TGCAGCGTTGAAGTTGGAGAGAACACTGAAGCTTTCTTT.

J is TRBJ2-7 and V is TRBV6-1, with D maybe TRBD1 (6 bases). The CDR3 length is 14 residues. Trimming cost V 0 bases and J 3 bases, with 9 bases left between them. CDR1 is MNHNS and CDR2 is SASEGT in the germline V gene. Written as DNA, the CDR3 is TGTGCCAGCAGTGAAGCACAGGGTATCTACGAGCAGTACTTC. This codes for CASSEAQGIYEQYF.

The chain uses TRBV5-1 and TRBJ2-7; D is possibly TRBD1 (6 bases). This CDR3 is 14 amino acids long. V shed 2 bases and J shed 3 bases, with 12 bases lying between them. The V gene's germline CDR1 is SGHRS and CDR2 YFSETQ. Here the CDR3 reads CASSLGQWDYEQYF. CDR3 bases: TGCGCCAGCAGCTTAGGACAGTGGGACTACGAGCAGTACTTC.

This clone has more than one count but fewer than ten. J is TRBJ1-1 and V is TRBV25-1, with unresolved D. From germline, CDR1 is MGHDK and CDR2 SYGVNS. V was trimmed by 4 bases and J by 3 bases, leaving 12 bases between them. The CDR3 runs to 14 residues. The CDR3 DNA is TGTGCCAGCAGTGGACTGAACTGGGACACTGAAGCTTTCTTT. Encoded protein: CASSGLNWDTEAFF.

This rearrangement joins TRBV15 to TRBJ2-2; tentative D call: TRBD1 (6 bases). Germline V gene lookup returns CDR1 LNHNV and CDR2 YYDKDF (reference sequence). V gave up 1 base and J gave up 8 bases, with 14 bases separating them. The CDR3 is made up of 15 amino acids. The CDR3 coding sequence is TGTGCCACCAGCAGAGGACGACAGGCTTTAGGGGAGCTGTTTTTT. Protein sequence: CATSRGRQALGELFF.

The CDR3 coding sequence is TGCGCCAGCAGCCGAGACAGGGGGAACACTGAAGCTTTCTTT. Encoded protein: CASSRDRGNTEAFF. The chain joins TRBV4-3 to TRBJ1-1, with TRBD1 matching over 8 bases. This CDR3 contains 14 residues. With 4 bases clipped from V and 1 base from J, the junction kept 2 bases outside the gene matches. Germline CDR1 and CDR2: LGHNA and YSLEER.

CDR3 nucleotide sequence: TGTGCCAGCAGGCAAGCGGGAGGGCACCACGAGCAGTACTTC. Residues: CASRQAGGHHEQYF. This chain connects TRBV5-6 to TRBJ2-5; TRBD2 aligns across 10 bases. The J call may be faulty, since TRBJ2-7 better matches the DNA end. Germline CDR1 and CDR2: SGHDT and YYEEEE. The CDR3 spans 14 residues.

The V call is TRBV27, the J call TRBJ2-5; perhaps TRBD1 as D (6 bases). Trimming removed 5 bases at V and 2 bases at J, with 21 bases between. CDR3 length: 17 residues. Germline V CDR1 and CDR2: MNHEY, SMNVEV (reference sequence). The CDR3 sequence: CASSPLWTAINQETQYF. The CDR3 nucleotides read TGTGCCAGCAGTCCCCTGTGGACAGCCATTAATCAAGAGACCCAGTACTTC.

The chain carries TRBV29-1 and TRBJ1-1; 7 nucleotides line up with TRBD1. The CDR3 has 14 amino acids. The J segment lost 1 base and the V segment lost 6 bases, leaving 8 bases of the junction unmatched. Germline values: CDR1 SQVTM, CDR2 ANQGSEA. The DNA of the CDR3 is TGCAGCGTCAGTATACGACAGGGGAACACTGAAGCTTTCTTT. This codes for CSVSIRQGNTEAFF.

The chain combines TRBV7-6 with TRBJ2-7; 8 bases match TRBD2. Germline loops: CDR1 SGHVS, CDR2 FNYEAQ. This CDR3 comprises 13 residues. V dropped 8 bases and J dropped 3; count of bases not matched to a gene: 6. The CDR3 DNA sequence: TGTGCCAGCGGCAAAGGGACTAGCTACGAGCAGTACTTC. Its translation: CASGKGTSYEQYF.

The chain uses TRBV5-1 and TRBJ2-3; 8 bases are a match to TRBD1. J was trimmed by 4 bases and V by 3 bases; bases with no gene match: 7. Germline V CDR1 and CDR2: SGHRS, YFSETQ. This CDR3 has 15 residues. DNA for the CDR3: TGCGCCAGCAGCTCCGGACAGGGCGGTTCAGATACGCAGTATTTT. This sequence encodes CASSSGQGGSDTQYF. The whole variable domain, filled in from reference TRBV5-1 and TRBJ2-3, reads KAGVTQTPRYLIKTRGQQVTLSCSPISGHRSVSWYQQTPGQGLQFLFEYFSETQRNKGNFPGRFSGRQFSNSRSEMNVSTLELGDSALYLCASSSGQGGSDTQYFGPGTRLTVL.

The rearrangement uses TRBV28 and TRBJ1-5; D may be TRBD1 (5 bases). The germline V and J ends were trimmed by 6 bases and 0 bases, with 12 bases remaining between them. Germline V lookup: CDR1 MDHEN, CDR2 SYDVKM. The length of the CDR3 is 15 residues. The CDR3 spells CASRGQEHSNQPQHF. The CDR3 DNA is TGTGCCAGCAGGGGGCAGGAGCATAGCAATCAGCCCCAGCATTTT.

The CDR3: CASMAPGQGNTHEQYF. CDR3 in DNA: TGTGCCAGCATGGCCCCTGGTCAGGGGAACACTCACGAGCAGTACTTC. The rearrangement uses TRBV2 and TRBJ2-7; tentatively, D is TRBD1 (6 bases). CDR3 length equals 16 residues. Trimming removed 7 bases from V and 5 bases from J, with 24 bases in between. In germline, CDR1 is SNHLY, CDR2 FYNNEI.

This chain connects TRBV7-8 to TRBJ1-1; D is ambiguous. Looked up from germline, CDR1 is SGHVS and CDR2 is FQNEAQ. The V gene lost 7 bases and the J gene lost 3 bases, with 18 bases spanning the gap. The CDR3 has 15 amino acids. CDR3 nucleotides: TGTGCCAGCATCCCCGGCCGTCGCGGGGACACTGAAGCTTTCTTT. Its translation is CASIPGRRGDTEAFF.

This clone showed up just once. The genes are TRBV7-8 and TRBJ1-1, with no clear D. CDR1 is SGHVS, CDR2 FQNEAQ, per germline. V was clipped by 0 bases and J by 5 bases, with 7 bases between them. CDR3 length: 13 residues. The CDR3 reads CASSLAQYTEAFF. As DNA, the CDR3 is TGTGCCAGCAGCTTAGCACAGTATACTGAAGCTTTCTTT.

This chain connects TRBV29-1 to TRBJ1-5; D is perhaps TRBD1 (6 bases). The V and J ends lost 4 bases and 5 bases respectively, with 12 bases between them. This CDR3 is built from 13 residues. Germline CDR1 is SQVTM and CDR2 is ANQGSEA. In nucleotides, the CDR3 is TGCAGCGTTGTGCTGGCAGGGGATCAGCCCCAGCATTTT. Amino acids: CSVVLAGDQPQHF. The full variable domain, with the rest looked up from reference TRBV29-1 and TRBJ1-5, is SAVISQKPSRDICQRGTSLTIQCQVDSQVTMMFWYRQQPGQSLTLIATANQGSEATYESGFVIDKFPISRPNLTFSTLTVSNMSPEDSSIYLCSVVLAGDQPQHFGDGTRLSIL.

V and J are TRBV28 and TRBJ1-4; D is uncertain. Trimming took 5 bases from V and 2 from J, leaving 9 bases between them. CDR1 is MDHEN and CDR2 is SYDVKM in the germline V gene. The CDR3 contains 14 residues. CDR3 nucleotides: TGTGCCAGCAGTAACCCGGGGACTAATGAAAAACTGTTTTTT. Its protein is CASSNPGTNEKLFF.

This chain uses TRBV2 with TRBJ2-2; TRBD2 aligns across 9 bases. CDR3 size: 18 residues. Germline V CDR1 and CDR2: SNHLY, FYNNEI. V was pared by 5 bases and J by 0 bases, with 10 bases of the junction left unmatched. CDR3 residues: CASSTLEAGGPNTGELFF. The DNA of the CDR3 is TGTGCCAGCAGTACTCTGGAGGCGGGAGGGCCGAACACCGGGGAGCTGTTTTTT.

The chain has TRBV5-4 and TRBJ2-7; tentatively, D is TRBD2 (5 bases). With 2 bases removed from V and 6 bases from J, the gap between germline ends came to 15 bases. From germline, CDR1 is SGHNT and CDR2 YYREEE (reference sequence). The CDR3 is 14 residues long. In nucleotides, the CDR3 is TGTGCCAGCAGCTTAGGAGGCCGCCCGGGCGAGCAGTACTTC. Its protein is CASSLGGRPGEQYF.

This clone was seen once. Compared with germline, one end of the junction differs, possibly owing to a read error. This chain connects TRBV7-9 to TRBJ2-5; 8 bases match TRBD1. The CDR3 covers 16 residues. Germline CDR1 reads SEHNR; CDR2 reads FQNEAQ (reference sequence). The CDR3 bases are TGTTCCAGCAGCTTGACCAGGGGGCAAAGGGAAGAGACCCAGTACTTC. Its translation is CSSSLTRGQREETQYF.

The gene calls are TRBV6-5 and TRBJ2-7; 9 bases match TRBD1. Trimming removed 0 bases from V and 4 bases from J; junction bases left unmatched: 4. CDR1 and CDR2 from the germline V gene are MNHEY and SVGAGI. CDR3 length: 15 amino acids. CDR3 in amino acids: CASSYSGTGHYEQYF. The CDR3 region has the DNA TGTGCCAGCAGTTACTCGGGGACAGGGCATTACGAGCAGTACTTC.

The J gene is TRBJ2-1, the V gene TRBV5-4; the match to TRBD1 covers 8 bases. V lost 4 bases and J lost 6; bases outside the gene matches: 6. CDR1 and CDR2 from the germline V gene are SGHNT and YYREEE (reference sequence). The CDR3 is made up of 14 amino acids. CDR3 DNA sequence: TGTGCCAGCAGCACCGGGACAGGTGGCAATGAGCAGTTCTTC. Translation gives CASSTGTGGNEQFF.